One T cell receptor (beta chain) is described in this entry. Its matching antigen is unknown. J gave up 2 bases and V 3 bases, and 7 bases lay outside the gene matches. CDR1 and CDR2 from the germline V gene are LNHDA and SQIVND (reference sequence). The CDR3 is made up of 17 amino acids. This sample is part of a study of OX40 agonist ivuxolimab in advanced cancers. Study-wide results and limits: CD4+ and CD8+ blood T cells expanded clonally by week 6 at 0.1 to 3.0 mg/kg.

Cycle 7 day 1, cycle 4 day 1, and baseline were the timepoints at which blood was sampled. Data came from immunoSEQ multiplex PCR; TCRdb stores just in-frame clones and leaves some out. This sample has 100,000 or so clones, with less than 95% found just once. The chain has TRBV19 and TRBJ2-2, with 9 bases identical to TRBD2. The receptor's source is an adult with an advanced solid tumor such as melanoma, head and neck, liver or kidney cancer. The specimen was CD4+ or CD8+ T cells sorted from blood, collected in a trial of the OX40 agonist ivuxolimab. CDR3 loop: CASSIPGLAINTGELFF. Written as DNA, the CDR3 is TGTGCCAGTAGTATCCCCGGACTAGCGATAAACACCGGGGAGCTGTTTTTT.